Below, 4 T cell receptor beta chains from the same sample are listed, as sequenced in a study of blood T cells in healthy people across ages. Then a second PCR, running about 6 to 12 cycles, was carried out with a sample-barcoded 5' primer and a J-beta primer mix. One entry per CDR3 protein results from TCRdb running MiXCR on the 5' RACE reads. The sample yields about 700,000 distinct CDR3 sequences, 32% seen once. The sequenced sample consisted of blood. Every receptor here comes from a woman of 80 years or more in good health.

Many counts were recorded for this clonotype. This chain uses TRBV20-1 with TRBJ2-1, with 8 bases fitting TRBD1. J gave up 12 bases and V 5 bases, and 15 bases lay outside the gene matches. The CDR3 is 14 residues long. Germline CDR1 DFQATT, CDR2 SNEGSKA (reference sequence). The chain's CDR3 is CSAPGTGRNRGQFF. The CDR3 DNA follows: TGCAGTGCTCCTGGGACAGGCCGGAATCGTGGGCAGTTCTTC.

This clonotype was seen ten or more times. This rearrangement joins TRBV29-1 to TRBJ2-1; D may be TRBD1 (6 bases). CDR1 SQVTM and CDR2 ANQGSEA come from the germline V gene. V was cut by 8 bases and J by 0 bases, with 11 bases left in between. This CDR3 region has 13 residues. The CDR3 region is CSIDRSSYNEQFF. The CDR3 nucleotides are TGCAGCATCGACAGGAGCTCCTACAATGAGCAGTTCTTC.

The V call is TRBV6-1, the J call TRBJ2-1; 14 bases are a match to TRBD2. Trimming at V came to 7 bases and at J to 5 bases, leaving 13 bases not matched to a gene. CDR1 and CDR2 (germline): MNHNS, SASEGT. This CDR3 has 18 amino acids. The CDR3, as DNA: TGTGCCAGCACCCTGACTAGCGGGGGGGCAATTATCGACAATGAGCAGTTCTTC. Translated, it gives CASTLTSGGAIIDNEQFF.

V is TRBV3-1 and J is TRBJ1-5; TRBD1 matches 7 bases. The V and J ends lost 5 bases and 4 bases, in that order; junction bases with no gene match: 8. The CDR3 is 15 residues long. Germline-derived CDR1 and CDR2 are LGHDT and YNNKEL (reference sequence). The CDR3 protein is CASSSSGQSNQPQHF. CDR3 nucleotide sequence: TGTGCCAGCAGCTCTTCGGGACAGTCAAATCAGCCCCAGCATTTT.